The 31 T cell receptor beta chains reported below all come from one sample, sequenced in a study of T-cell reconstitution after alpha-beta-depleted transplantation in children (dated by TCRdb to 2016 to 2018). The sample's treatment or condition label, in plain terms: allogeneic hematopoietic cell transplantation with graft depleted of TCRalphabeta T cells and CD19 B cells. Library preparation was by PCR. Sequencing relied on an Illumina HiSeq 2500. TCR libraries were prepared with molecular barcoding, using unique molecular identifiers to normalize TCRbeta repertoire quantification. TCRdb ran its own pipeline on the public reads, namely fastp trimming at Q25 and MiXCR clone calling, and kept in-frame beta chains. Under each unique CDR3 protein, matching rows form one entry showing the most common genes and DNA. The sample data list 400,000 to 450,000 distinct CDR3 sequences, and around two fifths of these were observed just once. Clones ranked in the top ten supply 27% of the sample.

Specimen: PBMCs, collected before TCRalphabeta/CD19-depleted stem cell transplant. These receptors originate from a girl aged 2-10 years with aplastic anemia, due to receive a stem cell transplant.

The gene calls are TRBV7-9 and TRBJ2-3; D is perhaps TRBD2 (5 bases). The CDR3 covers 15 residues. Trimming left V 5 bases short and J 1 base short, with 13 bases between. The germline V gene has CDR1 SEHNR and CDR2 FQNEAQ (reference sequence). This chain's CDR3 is CASSTVFGGTDTQYF. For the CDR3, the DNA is TGTGCCAGCAGCACGGTCTTCGGGGGCACAGATACGCAGTATTTT. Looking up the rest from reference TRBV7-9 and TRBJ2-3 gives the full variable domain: DTGVSQNPRHKITKRGQNVTFRCDPISEHNRLYWYRQTLGQGPEFLTYFQNEAQLEKSRLLSDRFSAERPKGSFSTLEIQRTEQGDSAMYLCASSTVFGGTDTQYFGPGTRLTVL.

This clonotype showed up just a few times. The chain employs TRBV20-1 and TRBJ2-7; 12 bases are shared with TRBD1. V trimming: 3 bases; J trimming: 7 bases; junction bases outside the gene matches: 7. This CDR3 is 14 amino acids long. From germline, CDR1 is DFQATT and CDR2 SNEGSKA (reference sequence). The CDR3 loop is CSASVGQGAGEQYF. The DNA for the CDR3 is TGCAGTGCTAGCGTGGGACAGGGGGCTGGGGAGCAGTACTTC.

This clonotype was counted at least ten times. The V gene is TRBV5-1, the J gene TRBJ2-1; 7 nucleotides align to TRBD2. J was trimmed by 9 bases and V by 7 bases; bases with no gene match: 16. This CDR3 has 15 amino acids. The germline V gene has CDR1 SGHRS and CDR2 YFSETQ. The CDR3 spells CASGYQAGATVEQFF. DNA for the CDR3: TGCGCCAGCGGGTACCAGGCGGGAGCTACGGTTGAGCAGTTCTTC. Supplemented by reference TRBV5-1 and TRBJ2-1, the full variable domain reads KAGVTQTPRYLIKTRGQQVTLSCSPISGHRSVSWYQQTPGQGLQFLFEYFSETQRNKGNFPGRFSGRQFSNSRSEMNVSTLELGDSALYLCASGYQAGATVEQFFGPGTRLTVL.

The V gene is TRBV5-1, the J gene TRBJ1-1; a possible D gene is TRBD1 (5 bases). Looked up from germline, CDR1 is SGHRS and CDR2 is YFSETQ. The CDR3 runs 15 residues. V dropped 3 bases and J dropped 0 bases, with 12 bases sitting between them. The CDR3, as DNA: TGCGCCAGCAGCTCGACAGACGCACTGAACACTGAAGCTTTCTTT. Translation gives CASSSTDALNTEAFF.

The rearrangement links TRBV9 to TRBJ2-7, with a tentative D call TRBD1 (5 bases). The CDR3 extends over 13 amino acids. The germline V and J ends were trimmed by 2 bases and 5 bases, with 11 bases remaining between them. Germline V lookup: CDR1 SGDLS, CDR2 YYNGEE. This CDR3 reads CASSVQGWDEQYF. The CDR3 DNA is TGTGCCAGCAGCGTCCAGGGCTGGGACGAGCAGTACTTC.

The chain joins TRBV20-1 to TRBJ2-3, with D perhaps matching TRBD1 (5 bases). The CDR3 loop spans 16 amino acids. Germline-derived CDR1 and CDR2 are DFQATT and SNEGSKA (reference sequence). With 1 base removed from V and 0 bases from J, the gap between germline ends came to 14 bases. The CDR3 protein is CSARGVGLSSTDTQYF. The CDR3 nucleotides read TGCAGTGCTAGAGGAGTGGGGCTTTCTAGCACAGATACGCAGTATTTT.

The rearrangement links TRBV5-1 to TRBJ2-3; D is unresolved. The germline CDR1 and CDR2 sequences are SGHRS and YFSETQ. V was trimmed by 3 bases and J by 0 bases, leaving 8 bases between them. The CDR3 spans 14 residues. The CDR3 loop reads CASSSHPSTDTQYF. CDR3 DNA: TGCGCCAGCAGCTCCCACCCTAGCACAGATACGCAGTATTTT. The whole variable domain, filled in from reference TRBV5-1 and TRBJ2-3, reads KAGVTQTPRYLIKTRGQQVTLSCSPISGHRSVSWYQQTPGQGLQFLFEYFSETQRNKGNFPGRFSGRQFSNSRSEMNVSTLELGDSALYLCASSSHPSTDTQYFGPGTRLTVL.

CDR3 sequence (DNA): TGCGCCAGCAGCCAACCTAAAGCGGGAAACACCGGGGAGCTGTTTTTT. It is translated as CASSQPKAGNTGELFF. The V gene is TRBV5-1, the J gene TRBJ2-2; 7 nucleotides match TRBD2. V lost 4 bases to trimming and J lost 2 bases; unmatched junction nucleotides: 8. Germline CDR1 is SGHRS and CDR2 is YFSETQ. The CDR3 totals 16 residues.

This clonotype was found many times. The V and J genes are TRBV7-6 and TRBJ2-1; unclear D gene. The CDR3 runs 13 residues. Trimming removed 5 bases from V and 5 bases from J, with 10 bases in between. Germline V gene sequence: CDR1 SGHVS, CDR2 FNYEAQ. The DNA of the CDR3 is TGTGCCAGCAGCCTCCTCTACCACAATGAGCAGTTCTTC. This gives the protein CASSLLYHNEQFF. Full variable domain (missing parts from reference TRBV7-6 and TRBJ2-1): GAGVSQSPRYKVTKRGQDVALRCDPISGHVSLYWYRQALGQGPEFLTYFNYEAQQDKSGLPNDRFSAERPEGSISTLTIQRTEQRDSAMYRCASSLLYHNEQFFGPGTRLTVL.

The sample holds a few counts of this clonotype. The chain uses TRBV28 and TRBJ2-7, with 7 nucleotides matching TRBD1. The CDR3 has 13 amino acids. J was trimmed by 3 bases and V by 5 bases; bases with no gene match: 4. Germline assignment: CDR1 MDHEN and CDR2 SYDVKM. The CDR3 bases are TGTGCCAGCAGTCAGGCAGGGGGCTACGAGCAGTACTTC. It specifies CASSQAGGYEQYF.

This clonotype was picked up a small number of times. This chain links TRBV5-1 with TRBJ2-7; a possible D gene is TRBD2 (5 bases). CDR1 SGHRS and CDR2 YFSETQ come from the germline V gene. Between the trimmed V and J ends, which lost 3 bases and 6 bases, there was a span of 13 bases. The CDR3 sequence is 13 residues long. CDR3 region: CASSWEPGAEQYF. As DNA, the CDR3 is TGCGCCAGCAGCTGGGAGCCGGGTGCCGAGCAGTACTTC.

The CDR3 coding sequence is TGTGCCAGCACCCTCACCTCTACTGAAGCTTTCTTT. Amino acids: CASTLTSTEAFF. The J gene is TRBJ1-1, the V gene TRBV12-3 or TRBV12-4; D unresolved. V lost 7 bases and J 5 bases, leaving 11 bases between the germline ends. The CDR3 sequence is 12 residues long.

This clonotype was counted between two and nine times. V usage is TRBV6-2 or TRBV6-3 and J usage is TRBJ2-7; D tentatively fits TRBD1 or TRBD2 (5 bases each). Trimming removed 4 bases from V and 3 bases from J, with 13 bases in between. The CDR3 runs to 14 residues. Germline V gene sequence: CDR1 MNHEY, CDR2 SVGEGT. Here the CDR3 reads CASSLALRGYEQYF. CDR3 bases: TGTGCCAGCAGTTTGGCCCTGAGGGGCTACGAGCAGTACTTC.

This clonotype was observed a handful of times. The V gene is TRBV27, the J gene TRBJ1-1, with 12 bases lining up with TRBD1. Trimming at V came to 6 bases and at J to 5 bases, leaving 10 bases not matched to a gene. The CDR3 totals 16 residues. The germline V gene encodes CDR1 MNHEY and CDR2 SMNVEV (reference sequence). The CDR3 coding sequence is TGTGCCAGCAGATCCGGGACAGGGGGCGGTGGGACTGAAGCTTTCTTT. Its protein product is CASRSGTGGGGTEAFF.

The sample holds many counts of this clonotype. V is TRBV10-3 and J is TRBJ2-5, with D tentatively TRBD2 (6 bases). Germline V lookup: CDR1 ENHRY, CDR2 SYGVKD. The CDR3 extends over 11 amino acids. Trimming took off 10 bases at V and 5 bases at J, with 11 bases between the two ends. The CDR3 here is CATAGRETQYF. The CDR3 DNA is TGTGCCACCGCGGGGCGGGAGACCCAGTACTTC.

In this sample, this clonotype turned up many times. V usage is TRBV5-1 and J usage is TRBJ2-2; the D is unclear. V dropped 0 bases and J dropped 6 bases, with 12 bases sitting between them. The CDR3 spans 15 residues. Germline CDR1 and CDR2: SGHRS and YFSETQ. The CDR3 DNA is TGCGCCAGCAGCTTGGGGCAAAGGGTGGCCGGGGAGCTGTTTTTT. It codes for CASSLGQRVAGELFF.

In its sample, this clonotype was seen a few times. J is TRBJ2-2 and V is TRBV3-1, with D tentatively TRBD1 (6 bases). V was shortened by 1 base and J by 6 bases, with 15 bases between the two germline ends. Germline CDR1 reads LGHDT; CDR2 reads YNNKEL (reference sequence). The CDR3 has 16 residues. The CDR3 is CASSQGWQGKAGELFF. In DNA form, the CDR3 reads TGTGCCAGCAGCCAAGGGTGGCAGGGGAAGGCCGGGGAGCTGTTTTTT.

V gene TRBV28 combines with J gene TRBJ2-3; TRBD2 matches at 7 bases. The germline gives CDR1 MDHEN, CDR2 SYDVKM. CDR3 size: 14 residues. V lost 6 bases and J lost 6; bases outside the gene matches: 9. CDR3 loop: CASRPGLEADTQYF. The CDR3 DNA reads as TGTGCCAGCAGGCCAGGACTAGAGGCGGATACGCAGTATTTT.

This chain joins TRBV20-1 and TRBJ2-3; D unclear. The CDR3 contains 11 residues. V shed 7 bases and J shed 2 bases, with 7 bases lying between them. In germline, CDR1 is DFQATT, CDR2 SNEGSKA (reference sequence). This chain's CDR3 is CSVKPTDTQYF. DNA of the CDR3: TGCAGTGTGAAACCCACAGATACGCAGTATTTT.

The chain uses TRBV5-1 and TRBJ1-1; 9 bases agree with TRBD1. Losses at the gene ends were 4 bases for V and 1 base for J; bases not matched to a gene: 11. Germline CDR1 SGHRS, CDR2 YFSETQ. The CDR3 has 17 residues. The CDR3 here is CASSIRDRGSTNTEAFF. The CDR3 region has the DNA TGCGCCAGCAGCATCAGAGACAGGGGGAGCACGAACACTGAAGCTTTCTTT. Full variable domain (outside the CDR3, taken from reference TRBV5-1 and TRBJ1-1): KAGVTQTPRYLIKTRGQQVTLSCSPISGHRSVSWYQQTPGQGLQFLFEYFSETQRNKGNFPGRFSGRQFSNSRSEMNVSTLELGDSALYLCASSIRDRGSTNTEAFFGQGTRLTVV.

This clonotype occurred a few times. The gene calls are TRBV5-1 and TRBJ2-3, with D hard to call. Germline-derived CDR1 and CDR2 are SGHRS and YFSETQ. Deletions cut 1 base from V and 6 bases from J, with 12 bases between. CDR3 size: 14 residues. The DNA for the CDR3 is TGCGCCAGCAGCTTGACTTGGGTTTCGGATACGCAGTATTTT. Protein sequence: CASSLTWVSDTQYF.

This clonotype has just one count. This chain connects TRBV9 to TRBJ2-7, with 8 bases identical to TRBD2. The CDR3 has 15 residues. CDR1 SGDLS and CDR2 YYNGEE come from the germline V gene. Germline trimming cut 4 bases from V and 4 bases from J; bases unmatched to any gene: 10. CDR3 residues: CASSSEGRGGYEQYF. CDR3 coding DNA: TGTGCCAGCAGCTCAGAGGGGCGCGGGGGGTACGAGCAGTACTTC.

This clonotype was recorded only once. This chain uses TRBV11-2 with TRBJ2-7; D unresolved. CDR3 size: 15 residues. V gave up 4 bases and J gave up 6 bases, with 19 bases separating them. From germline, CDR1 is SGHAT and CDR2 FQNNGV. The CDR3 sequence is CASSSSQLRLGEQYF. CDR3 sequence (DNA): TGTGCCAGCAGCTCAAGTCAACTGAGATTGGGCGAGCAGTACTTC.

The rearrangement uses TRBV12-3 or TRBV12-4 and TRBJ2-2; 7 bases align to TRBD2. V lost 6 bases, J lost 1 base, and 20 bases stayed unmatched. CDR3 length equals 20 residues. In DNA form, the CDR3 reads TGTGCCAGCAGGTCCCTAGGGCGTACTGCCCTAGCGGTGAACACCGGGGAGCTGTTTTTT. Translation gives CASRSLGRTALAVNTGELFF.

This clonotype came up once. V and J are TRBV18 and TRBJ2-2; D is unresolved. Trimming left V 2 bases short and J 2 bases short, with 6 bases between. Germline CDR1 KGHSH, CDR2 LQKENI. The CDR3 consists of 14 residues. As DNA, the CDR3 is TGTGCCAGCTCACCATCCAGTAACACCGGGGAGCTGTTTTTT. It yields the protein CASSPSSNTGELFF.

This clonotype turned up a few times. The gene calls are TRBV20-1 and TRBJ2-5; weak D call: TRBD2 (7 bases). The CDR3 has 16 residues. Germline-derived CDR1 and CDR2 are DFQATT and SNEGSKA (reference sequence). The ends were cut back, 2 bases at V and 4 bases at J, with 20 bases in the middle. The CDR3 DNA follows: TGCAGTGCTAGAATCCGGCTAGCGGAAGGGGGAGAGACCCAGTACTTC. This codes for CSARIRLAEGGETQYF.

The CDR3 nucleotides are TGTGCCAGCAGCTGGGATATGGGGACAGCCTATGGCTACACCTTC. Translation: CASSWDMGTAYGYTF. The chain uses TRBV5-6 and TRBJ1-2; 7 bases match TRBD1. V was pared by 3 bases and J by 4 bases, with 9 bases of the junction left unmatched. The germline V gene has CDR1 SGHDT and CDR2 YYEEEE. The CDR3 is made up of 15 amino acids.

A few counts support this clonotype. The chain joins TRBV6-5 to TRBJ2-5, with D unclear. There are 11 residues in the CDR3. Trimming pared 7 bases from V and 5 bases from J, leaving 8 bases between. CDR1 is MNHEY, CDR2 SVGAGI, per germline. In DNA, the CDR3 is TGTGCCAGCACCAACGGGGAGACCCAGTACTTC. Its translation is CASTNGETQYF.

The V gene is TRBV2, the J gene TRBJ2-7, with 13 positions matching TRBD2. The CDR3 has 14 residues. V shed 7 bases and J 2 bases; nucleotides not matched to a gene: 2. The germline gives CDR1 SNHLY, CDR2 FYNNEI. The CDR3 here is CASKGLAGAYEQYF. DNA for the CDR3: TGTGCCAGCAAAGGACTAGCGGGAGCCTACGAGCAGTACTTC.

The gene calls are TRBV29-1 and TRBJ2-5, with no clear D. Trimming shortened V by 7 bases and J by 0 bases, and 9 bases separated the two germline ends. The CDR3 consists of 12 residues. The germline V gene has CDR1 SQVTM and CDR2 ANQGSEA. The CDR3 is CSARVYQETQYF. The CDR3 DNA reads TGCAGCGCTCGTGTGTACCAAGAGACCCAGTACTTC.

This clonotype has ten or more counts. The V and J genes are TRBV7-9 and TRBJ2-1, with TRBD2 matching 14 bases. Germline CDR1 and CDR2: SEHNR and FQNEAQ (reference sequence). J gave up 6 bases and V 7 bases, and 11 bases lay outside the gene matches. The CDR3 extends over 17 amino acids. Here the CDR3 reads CASTLNRLAGGGNEQFF. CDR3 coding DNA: TGTGCCAGCACCCTCAACCGACTAGCGGGGGGGGGCAATGAGCAGTTCTTC.